The rows below give T cell receptor beta chains drawn from one sample of a study of beta chain features in type 1 diabetes. The method was immunoSEQ multiplex PCR; TCRdb's version includes in-frame clones alone and lacks a portion of them. This sample carries some 330,000 clones, around 12% of them seen once, and the ten largest clones take approximately 0.011%. Sample: naive CD4+ T cells from blood. The origin of the receptors is a woman younger than 30 with type 1 diabetes. CDR3s include the opening cysteine and the closing phenylalanine or tryptophan. Size is stated for part of the rows, as once, few or many counts, or as a class when the clone is expanded.

V	length	J	size	CDR3
TRBV11-3	16	TRBJ2-3	.	CASRQEASGFTDTQYF
TRBV9	16	TRBJ2-1	.	CASSAPTSGRFGEQFF
TRBV5-1	15	TRBJ2-7	.	CASSPGHGRAAEQYF
TRBV28	17	TRBJ1-5	few	CASSALAGGFGNQPQHF
TRBV4-3	15	TRBJ2-7	few	CASSQGAGGSFEQYF
TRBV4-1	15	TRBJ2-3	few	CASSQVPQSTDTQYF
TRBV9	15	TRBJ2-5	few	CASSASTGVQETQYF
TRBV30	15	TRBJ2-1	.	CAWRVSGSRYNEQFF
TRBV18	15	TRBJ2-5	few	CASSPPGGDQETQYF
TRBV4-1	13	TRBJ2-3	.	CASSRPGADTQYF
TRBV7-9	13	TRBJ1-1	.	CASSKAGVSRAFF
TRBV16	16	TRBJ1-2	few	CASSPQGRRTNYGYTF
TRBV20-1	11	TRBJ2-7	.	CSAKLAREQYF
TRBV25-1	14	TRBJ1-2	few	CASSGYRDGYGYTF
TRBV27	14	TRBJ2-7	.	CASSLHTGPYEQYF